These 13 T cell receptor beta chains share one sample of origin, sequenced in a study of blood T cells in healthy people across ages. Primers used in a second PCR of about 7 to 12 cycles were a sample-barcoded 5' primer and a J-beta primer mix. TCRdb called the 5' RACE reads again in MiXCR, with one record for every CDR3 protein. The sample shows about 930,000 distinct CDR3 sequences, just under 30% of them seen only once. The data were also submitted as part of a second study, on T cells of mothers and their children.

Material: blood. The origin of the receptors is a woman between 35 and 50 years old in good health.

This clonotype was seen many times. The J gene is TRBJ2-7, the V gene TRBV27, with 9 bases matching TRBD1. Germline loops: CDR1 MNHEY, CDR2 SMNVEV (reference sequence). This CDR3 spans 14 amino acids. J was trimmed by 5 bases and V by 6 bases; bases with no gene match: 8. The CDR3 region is CASRAGTGLHEQYF. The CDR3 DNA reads TGTGCCAGCAGGGCCGGGACAGGGCTCCACGAGCAGTACTTC.

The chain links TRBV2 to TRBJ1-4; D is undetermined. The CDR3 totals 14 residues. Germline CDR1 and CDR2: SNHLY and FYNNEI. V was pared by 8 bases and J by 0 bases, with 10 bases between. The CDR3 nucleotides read TGTGCCAGCCTCCTGCGGGCAACTAATGAAAAACTGTTTTTT. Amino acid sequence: CASLLRATNEKLFF. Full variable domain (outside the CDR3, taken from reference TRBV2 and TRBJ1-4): EPEVTQTPSHQVTQMGQEVILRCVPISNHLYFYWYRQILGQKVEFLVSFYNNEISEKSEIFDDQFSVERPDGSNFTLKIRSTKLEDSAMYFCASLLRATNEKLFFGSGTQLSVL.

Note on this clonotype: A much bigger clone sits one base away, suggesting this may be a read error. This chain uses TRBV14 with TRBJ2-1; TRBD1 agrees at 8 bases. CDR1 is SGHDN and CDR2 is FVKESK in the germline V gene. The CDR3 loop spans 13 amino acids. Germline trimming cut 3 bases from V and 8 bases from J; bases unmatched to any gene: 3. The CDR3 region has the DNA TGTGCCAGCAGCCACAGGGGGCGGGATGAGCAGTTCTTC. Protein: CASSHRGRDEQFF.

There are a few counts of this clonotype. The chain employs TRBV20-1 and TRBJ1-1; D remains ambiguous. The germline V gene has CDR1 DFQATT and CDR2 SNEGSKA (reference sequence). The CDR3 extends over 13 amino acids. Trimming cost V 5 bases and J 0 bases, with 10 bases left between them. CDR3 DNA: TGCAGTGCTCCGGTCCCAGTGAACACTGAAGCTTTCTTT. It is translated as CSAPVPVNTEAFF.

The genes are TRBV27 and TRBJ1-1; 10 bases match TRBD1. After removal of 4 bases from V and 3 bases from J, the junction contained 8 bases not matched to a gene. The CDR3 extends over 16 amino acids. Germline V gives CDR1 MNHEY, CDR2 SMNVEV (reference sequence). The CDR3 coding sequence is TGTGCCAGCAGTTCGGGACAGGGGAGGGGATACACTGAAGCTTTCTTT. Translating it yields CASSSGQGRGYTEAFF.

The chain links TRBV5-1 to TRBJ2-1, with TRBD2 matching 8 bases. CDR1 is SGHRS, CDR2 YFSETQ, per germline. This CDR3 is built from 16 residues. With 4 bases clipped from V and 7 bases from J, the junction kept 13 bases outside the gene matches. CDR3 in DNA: TGCGCCAGCAGCCCTCTACTTGGCGGCGGGGGGAATGAGCAGTTCTTC. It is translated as CASSPLLGGGGNEQFF.

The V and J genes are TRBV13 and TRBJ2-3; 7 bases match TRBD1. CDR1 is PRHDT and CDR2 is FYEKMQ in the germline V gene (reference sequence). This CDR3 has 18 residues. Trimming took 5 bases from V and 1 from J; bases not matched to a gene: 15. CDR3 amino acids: CASSIVRQGQMGTDTQYF. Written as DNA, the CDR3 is TGTGCCAGCAGCATAGTGAGACAGGGTCAAATGGGCACAGATACGCAGTATTTT. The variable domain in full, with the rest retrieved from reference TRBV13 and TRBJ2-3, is AAGVIQSPRHLIKEKRETATLKCYPIPRHDTVYWYQQGPGQDPQFLISFYEKMQSDKGSIPDRFSAQQFSDYHSELNMSSLELGDSALYFCASSIVRQGQMGTDTQYFGPGTRLTVL.

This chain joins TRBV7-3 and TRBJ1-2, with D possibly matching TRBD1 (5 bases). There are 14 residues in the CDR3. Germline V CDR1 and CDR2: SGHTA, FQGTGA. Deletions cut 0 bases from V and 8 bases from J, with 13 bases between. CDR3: CASSLTFAGKGYTF. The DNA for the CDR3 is TGTGCCAGCAGCTTAACGTTTGCAGGGAAGGGCTACACCTTC. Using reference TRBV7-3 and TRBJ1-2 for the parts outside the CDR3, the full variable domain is GAGVSQTPSNKVTEKGKYVELRCDPISGHTALYWYRQSLGQGPEFLIYFQGTGAADDSGLPNDRFFAVRPEGSVSTLKIQRTERGDSAVYLCASSLTFAGKGYTFGSGTRLTVV.

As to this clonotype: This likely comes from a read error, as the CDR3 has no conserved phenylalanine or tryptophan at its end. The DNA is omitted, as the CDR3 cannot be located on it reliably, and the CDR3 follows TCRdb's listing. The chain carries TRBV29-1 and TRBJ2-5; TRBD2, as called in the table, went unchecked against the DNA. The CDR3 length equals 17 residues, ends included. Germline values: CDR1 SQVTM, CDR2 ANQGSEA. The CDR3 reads CSVEDLALLAYGYTFGS.

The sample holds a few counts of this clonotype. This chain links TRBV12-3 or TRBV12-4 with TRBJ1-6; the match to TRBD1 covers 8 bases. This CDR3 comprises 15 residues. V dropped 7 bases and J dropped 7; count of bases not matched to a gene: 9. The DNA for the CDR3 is TGTGCCAGCACCCTTGGACAGGGAAGAAATTCACCCCTCCACTTT. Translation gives CASTLGQGRNSPLHF.

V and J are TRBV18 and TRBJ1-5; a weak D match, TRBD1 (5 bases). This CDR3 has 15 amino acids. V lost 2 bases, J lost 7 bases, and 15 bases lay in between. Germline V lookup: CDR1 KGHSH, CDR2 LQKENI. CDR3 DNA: TGTGCCAGCTCACCATCCTGGGGGACGAACCAGCCCCAGCATTTT. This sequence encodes CASSPSWGTNQPQHF.

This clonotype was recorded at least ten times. The CDR3 is CASSLWGAETETQYF. The CDR3 DNA reads as TGTGCCAGCAGTTTATGGGGGGCGGAAACAGAGACCCAGTACTTC. This chain joins TRBV28 and TRBJ2-5; a possible D gene is TRBD1 (6 bases). CDR1 MDHEN and CDR2 SYDVKM come from the germline V gene. V gave up 0 bases and J gave up 4 bases, with 12 bases separating them. This CDR3 spans 15 amino acids.

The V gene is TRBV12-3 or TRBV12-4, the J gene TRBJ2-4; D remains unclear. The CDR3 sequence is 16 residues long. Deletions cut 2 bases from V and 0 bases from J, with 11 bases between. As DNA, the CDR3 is TGTGCCAGCAGTTTATATAGAGCACTAGCCAAAAACATTCAGTACTTC. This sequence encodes CASSLYRALAKNIQYF.